This TCR beta chain was sequenced for a study of blood T cell dynamics during melanoma immunotherapy. Background on the study: First-line therapy was either pembrolizumab or nivolumab with ipilimumab for metastatic melanoma.

Every bulk PBMC sample received the same 350 ng of DNA. Libraries were prepared by immunoSEQ multiplex PCR; TCRdb keeps only in-frame clonotypes and omits some of them. The sample records roughly 10,000 clones, approximately 90% being singletons. Documented time point: week 3, after first cycle of checkpoint inhibitor. No patient had earlier systemic cancer treatment, concurrent immunosuppressants, or another active cancer. Sample: blood, taken from a patient treated with checkpoint blockade. The receptor comes from a human donor with melanoma.

Here the CDR3 reads CASSFSFNTEAFF. The CDR3 DNA is TGTGCCAGCAGTTTCTCATTCAACACTGAAGCTTTCTTT. The chain joins TRBV27 to TRBJ1-1; no clear D. Germline V lookup: CDR1 MNHEY, CDR2 SMNVEV (reference sequence). Trimming cost V 3 bases and J 2 bases, with 7 bases left between them. This CDR3 comprises 13 residues.